The 8 T cell receptor beta chains given below trace back to one sample, sequenced in a study of blood T cells in healthy people across ages (dated by TCRdb to the mid-2010s). The receptor library was made with 5' RACE. Sequencing was performed on an Illumina HiSeq 2500. A second PCR of roughly 7 to 11 cycles was performed with a sample-barcoded 5' primer and a J-beta primer mix. TCRdb redid the processing of the public reads, applying fastp at Q25 and MiXCR, and retained in-frame beta chains. Every distinct CDR3 protein forms one entry, paired with its most common genes and DNA. For this sample there are approximately 1.5 million distinct CDR3 sequences; about 42% appear just once. The biggest ten clones account for about 3.8% of the sample. Sequencing was performed on blood. All receptors derive from a woman younger than 35 in good health.

This clonotype was detected a few times. The V and J genes are TRBV4-1 and TRBJ2-1; D remains unclear. From germline, CDR1 is MGHRA and CDR2 YSYEKL. Between the trimmed V and J ends, which lost 0 bases and 0 bases, there was a span of 9 bases. The CDR3 extends over 16 amino acids. The CDR3 DNA reads as TGCGCCAGCAGCCAAGATATAAGTCTCTCCTACAATGAGCAGTTCTTC. This encodes CASSQDISLSYNEQFF.

This clonotype turned up a few times. Mismatch with germline at one junction end may stem from a read error. The rearrangement joins TRBV7-9 to TRBJ2-7; tentatively, D is TRBD1 or TRBD2 (5 bases each). This CDR3 is built from 15 residues. CDR1 and CDR2 (germline): SEHNR, FQNEAQ (reference sequence). This chain's CDR3 is CASSRPQRGSHEQYF. The CDR3 nucleotides are TGTGCCAGCAGCCGACCTCAACGGGGCTCCCACGAGCAGTACTTC.

V gene TRBV12-3 or TRBV12-4 combines with J gene TRBJ2-7, with TRBD2 as a possible D gene (5 bases). Trimming shortened V by 10 bases and J by 3 bases, and 13 bases separated the two germline ends. CDR3 length: 12 residues. CDR3 DNA sequence: TGTGCCACCCGCGACCGGGACTACGAGCAGTACTTC. Encoded protein: CATRDRDYEQYF.

The chain recombines TRBV2 with TRBJ2-7, with D possibly matching TRBD2 (6 bases). CDR3 length: 13 residues. Trimming cost V 6 bases and J 8 bases, with 17 bases left between them. Per germline, CDR1 SNHLY and CDR2 FYNNEI. This CDR3 is CASRGTPGEKQYF. Written as DNA, the CDR3 is TGTGCCAGCAGGGGGACTCCCGGTGAGAAGCAGTACTTC.

V and J are TRBV6-2 or TRBV6-3 and TRBJ2-3; tentative D call: TRBD1 (6 bases). The V end lost 2 bases, the J end lost 4 bases, and 13 bases lay between the germline ends. Germline-derived CDR1 and CDR2 are MNHEY and SVGEGT. CDR3 length: 15 amino acids. In nucleotides, the CDR3 is TGTGCCAGCAGTTACATGGGGCAGGGGCCAGATACGCAGTATTTT. Translated, it gives CASSYMGQGPDTQYF.

The chain uses TRBV7-9 and TRBJ1-2; the match to TRBD1 covers 9 bases. Germline trimming cut 5 bases from V and 4 bases from J; bases unmatched to any gene: 8. The CDR3 consists of 15 residues. The germline gives CDR1 SEHNR, CDR2 FQNEAQ (reference sequence). In nucleotides, the CDR3 is TGTGCCAGCAGCGAAACCGGGACAGGGACCTATGGCTACACCTTC. Translated: CASSETGTGTYGYTF.

This clonotype was picked up a small number of times. The chain joins TRBV9 to TRBJ1-3; 9 positions agree with TRBD1. The CDR3 runs to 14 residues. J gave up 8 bases and V 3 bases, and 6 bases lay outside the gene matches. Germline assignment: CDR1 SGDLS and CDR2 YYNGEE. The CDR3 loop reads CASSGRDRDHTIYF. Written as DNA, the CDR3 is TGTGCCAGCAGCGGCCGGGACAGGGACCACACCATATATTTT.

This clonotype was counted ten times or more. The chain is built from TRBV7-2 and TRBJ2-6; D call uncertain. CDR3 length: 17 residues. Germline CDR1 is SGHTA and CDR2 is FQGNSA. V was pared by 2 bases and J by 0 bases, with 11 bases between. CDR3 loop: CASSLLGVNSGANVLTF. The CDR3 bases are TGTGCCAGCAGCTTATTAGGTGTAAACTCTGGGGCCAACGTCCTGACTTTC.